Below are 13 T cell receptor beta chains sequenced from a single sample in a study of OX40 agonist ivuxolimab in advanced cancers. The library was built by means of the immunoSEQ multiplex PCR assay. Entries here come from immuneACCESS through TCRdb and include only in-frame sequences with V and J called. Some clones fail to appear in such tables; in the studies checked, an unresolved V gene covers under half of the shortfall, and the cause of the remainder is unknown. Present in this sample are around 80,000 clones, 84% of which were seen just once. The ten biggest clones cover 2.5% to 3% of the sample. The sample in question was CD4+ or CD8+ T cells sorted from blood, obtained in a trial of the OX40 agonist ivuxolimab. Every receptor here comes from an adult with an advanced solid tumor such as melanoma, head and neck, liver or kidney cancer.

CDR3 in DNA: TGTGCCAGCAGCCCGGTTACCGGGACAGGGGGTGGGAACACTGAAGCTTTCTTT. Translation gives CASSPVTGTGGGNTEAFF. The chain recombines TRBV7-3 with TRBJ1-1, with 11 bases aligning to TRBD1. V was pared by 5 bases and J by 1 base, with 12 bases of the junction left unmatched. This CDR3 has 18 amino acids. Germline V gene sequence: CDR1 SGHTA, CDR2 FQGTGA.

This sequence joins TRBV7-2 and TRBJ1-4; no clear D. This CDR3 is built from 15 residues. Germline loops: CDR1 SGHTA, CDR2 FQGNSA. V was pared by 8 bases and J by 7 bases, with 20 bases between. The CDR3, as DNA: TGTGCCAGCGCGAAGGGTATTCGAGTGGGTGAAAAACTGTTTTTT. Translated, it gives CASAKGIRVGEKLFF.

V usage is TRBV9 and J usage is TRBJ2-3; 10 bases fit TRBD2. V shed 2 bases, J shed 6 bases, and the junction held 6 bases outside the gene matches. Germline-derived CDR1 and CDR2 are SGDLS and YYNGEE. CDR3 length: 15 amino acids. CDR3 sequence reads: CASSVSGGAVDTQYF. The CDR3, as DNA: TGTGCCAGCAGCGTCAGCGGGGGGGCCGTGGATACGCAGTATTTT.

This clone was recorded once. CDR3 amino acids: CASSQGTTSGGEETQYF. The DNA of the CDR3 is TGTGCCAGCAGCCAAGGCACTACTAGCGGGGGAGAAGAGACCCAGTACTTC. The J gene is TRBJ2-5, the V gene TRBV4-2, with 11 bases identical to TRBD2. Germline V gives CDR1 LGHNA, CDR2 YNFKEQ. The CDR3 totals 17 residues. V trimming: 1 base; J trimming: 3 bases; junction bases outside the gene matches: 7.

This clone was seen only a few times. V usage is TRBV21-1 and J usage is TRBJ1-6. TRBV21-1 is a pseudogene locus. The CDR3 contains 12 residues. The CDR3 loop reads CARGGALRPLHF. The CDR3 DNA is TGTGCGCGCGGGGGGGCCCTACGTCCCCTCCACTTT.

This sequence joins TRBV5-1 and TRBJ1-6; weak D call: TRBD1 (6 bases). Germline loops: CDR1 SGHRS, CDR2 YFSETQ. Trimming stripped 4 bases from V and 10 bases from J, with 18 bases between. The CDR3 totals 15 residues. This CDR3 is CASSGGAGEFSPLHF. The CDR3 nucleotides read TGCGCCAGCAGCGGTGGGGCAGGGGAGTTCTCACCCCTCCACTTT.

The chain joins TRBV5-3 to TRBJ1-1, with 7 positions matching TRBD1. TRBV5-3 is flagged as an ORF with uncertain function. V was pared by 4 bases and J by 7 bases, with 4 bases of the junction left unmatched. The length of the CDR3 is 12 residues. CDR3 protein: CARSKTGIEAFF. The CDR3 region has the DNA TGTGCCAGAAGCAAGACAGGGATTGAAGCTTTCTTT.

The rearrangement uses TRBV5-6 and TRBJ1-6; D gene uncertain. V was pared by 4 bases and J by 11 bases, with 13 bases between. The germline CDR1 and CDR2 sequences are SGHDT and YYEEEE. There are 13 residues in the CDR3. CDR3 DNA sequence: TGTGCCAGCAGCCTTCAGGACGGGACACCCCTCCACTTT. It yields the protein CASSLQDGTPLHF. The variable domain in full, with the rest retrieved from reference TRBV5-6 and TRBJ1-6, is DAGVTQSPTHLIKTRGQQVTLRCSPKSGHDTVSWYQQALGQGPQFIFQYYEEEERQRGNFPDRFSGHQFPNYSSELNVNALLLGDSALYLCASSLQDGTPLHFGNGTRLTVT.

The chain is built from TRBV7-2 and TRBJ1-5; D gene ambiguous. CDR1 is SGHTA, CDR2 FQGNSA, per germline. This CDR3 contains 15 residues. V was clipped by 4 bases and J by 0 bases, with 10 bases between them. CDR3 nucleotides: TGTGCCAGCAGCTCGCCGGGATCTAGCAATCAGCCCCAGCATTTT. It codes for CASSSPGSSNQPQHF.

This clone was recorded only once. This chain uses TRBV11-3 with TRBJ2-4, with 12 bases aligning to TRBD2. The germline V gene encodes CDR1 SGHNT and CDR2 YENEEA. After removal of 8 bases from V and 7 bases from J, the junction contained 9 bases not matched to a gene. This CDR3 comprises 15 residues. CDR3 amino acids: CASALAGGPPNIQYF. CDR3 in DNA: TGTGCCAGCGCCCTAGCGGGGGGGCCGCCGAACATTCAGTACTTC.

The genes are TRBV5-5 and TRBJ2-6; D gene uncertain. Germline lookup yields CDR1 SGHKS and CDR2 YYEKEE (reference sequence). V was cut by 4 bases and J by 0 bases, with 8 bases left in between. This CDR3 is 15 amino acids long. CDR3 sequence reads: CASSLISSGANVLTF. CDR3 sequence (DNA): TGTGCCAGCAGCCTAATATCCTCTGGGGCCAACGTCCTGACTTTC.

The rearrangement joins TRBV5-5 to TRBJ1-5; no clear D gene. The CDR3 consists of 19 residues. The germline V gene encodes CDR1 SGHKS and CDR2 YYEKEE (reference sequence). Trimming removed 0 bases at V and 4 bases at J, with 23 bases between. The CDR3 loop reads CASSLGAGRVLGRNQPQHF. Written as DNA, the CDR3 is TGTGCCAGCAGCTTGGGAGCTGGCAGAGTACTGGGTCGTAATCAGCCCCAGCATTTT.

The chain recombines TRBV6-6 with TRBJ1-5; perhaps TRBD1 as D (5 bases). From germline, CDR1 is MNHNY and CDR2 SVGAGI (reference sequence). The CDR3 totals 15 residues. The ends were cut back, 6 bases at V and 3 bases at J, with 15 bases in the middle. The CDR3 DNA reads as TGTGCCAGCAGCATAGGGGCCGGGGACAATCAGCCCCAGCATTTT. Translation gives CASSIGAGDNQPQHF.